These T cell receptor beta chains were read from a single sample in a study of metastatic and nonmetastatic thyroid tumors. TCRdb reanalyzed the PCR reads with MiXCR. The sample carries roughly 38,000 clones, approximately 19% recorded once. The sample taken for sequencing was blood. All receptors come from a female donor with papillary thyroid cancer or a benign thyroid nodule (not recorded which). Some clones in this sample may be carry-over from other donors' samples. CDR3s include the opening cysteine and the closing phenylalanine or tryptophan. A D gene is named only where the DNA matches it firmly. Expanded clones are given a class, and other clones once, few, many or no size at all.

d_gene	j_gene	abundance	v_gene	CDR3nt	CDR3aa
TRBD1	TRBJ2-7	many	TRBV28	TGTGCCAGCAGGCCGACAGGGGGACGTGGTGAGCAGTACTTC	CASRPTGGRGEQYF
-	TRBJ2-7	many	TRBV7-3	TGTGCCAGCAGCTTGGAGCCGGGACTCCTCTACGAGCAGTACTTC	CASSLEPGLLYEQYF
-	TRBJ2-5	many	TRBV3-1	TGTGCCAGCAGCCAAGCGACCCTCCAAGAGACCCAGTACTTC	CASSQATLQETQYF
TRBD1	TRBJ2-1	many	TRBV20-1	TGCAGTGCTCTAACAGGGGGGCATTACAATGAGCAGTTCTTC	CSALTGGHYNEQFF
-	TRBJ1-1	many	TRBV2	TGTGCCAGCAGTGAAGGGAACACTGAAGCTTTCTTT	CASSEGNTEAFF
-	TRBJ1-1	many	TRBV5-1	TGCGCCAGCAACAGGGAAGGCATGAACACTGAAGCTTTCTTT	CASNREGMNTEAFF
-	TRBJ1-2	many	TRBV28	TGTGCCAGCGCGGGACACAACTATGGCTACACCTTC	CASAGHNYGYTF
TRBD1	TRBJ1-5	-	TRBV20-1	TGCAGTGCTAGAGATTGGACAGGGGGAAGCAATCAGCCCCAGCATTTT	CSARDWTGGSNQPQHF
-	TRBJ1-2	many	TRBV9	TGTGCCAGCAGCCCCCAAGGGGGCTACACCTTC	CASSPQGGYTF
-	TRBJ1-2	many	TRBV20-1	TGCAGTGCTAGGGGGGGGGTAAGGGATGGCTACACCTTC	CSARGGVRDGYTF
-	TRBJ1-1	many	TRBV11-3	TGTGCCAGCAGCCCTCGAGGGGATGTGGCTGAAGCTTTCTTT	CASSPRGDVAEAFF
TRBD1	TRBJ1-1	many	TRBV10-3	TGTGCCATCAGACCGGGACAGGGGACGAACACTGAAGCTTTCTTT	CAIRPGQGTNTEAFF
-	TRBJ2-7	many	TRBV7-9	TGTGCCAGCACCCCGGCCGGGACTGGCGCCTACGAGCAGTACTTC	CASTPAGTGAYEQYF
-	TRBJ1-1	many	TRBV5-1	TGCGCCAGCAGCCGGGCGGGCAGGGAGGGGAACACTGAAGCTTTCTTT	CASSRAGREGNTEAFF
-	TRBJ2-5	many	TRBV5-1	TGCGCCAGCAGCTTACAGGACCAAGAGACCCAGTACTTC	CASSLQDQETQYF
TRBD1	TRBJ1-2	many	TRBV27	TGTGCCAGCAGTCAGGACAGGGGGCTTCGCGGCTACACCTTC	CASSQDRGLRGYTF
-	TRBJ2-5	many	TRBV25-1	TGTGCCAGCAGCCCCAACTCTGCTTACCAAGAGACCCAGTACTTC	CASSPNSAYQETQYF
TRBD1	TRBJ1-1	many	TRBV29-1	TGCAGCTCTGGGACAGGGAGGGACACTGAAGCTTTCTTT	CSSGTGRDTEAFF
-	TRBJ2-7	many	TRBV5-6	TGTGCCAGCAGCCCATCCCACTACAGGGCTATAACCTACGAGCAGTACTTC	CASSPSHYRAITYEQYF
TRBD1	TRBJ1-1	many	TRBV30	TGTGCCTGGAGTGTACAGGGGCCTGAAGCTTTCTTT	CAWSVQGPEAFF
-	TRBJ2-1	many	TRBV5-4	TGTGCCAGCAGCCCCGGGGGCGGAGGGTACAATGAGCAGTTCTTC	CASSPGGGGYNEQFF
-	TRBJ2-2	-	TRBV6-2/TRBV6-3	TGTGCCAGCAGACGGACGGGGGCGAACACCGGGTATCTGTTTTTT	CASRRTGANTGYLFF
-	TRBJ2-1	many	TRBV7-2	TGTGCCAGCAGCTTAAGGCAGGCATACAATGAGCAGTTCTTC	CASSLRQAYNEQFF
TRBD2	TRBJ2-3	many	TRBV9	TGTGCCAGCAGCGTAGGTTCTAGCGGGAGGGGGACGCAGTATTTT	CASSVGSSGRGTQYF
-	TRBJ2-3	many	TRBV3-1	TGTGCCAGCAGCCAAGGGGTGGATACGCAGTATTTT	CASSQGVDTQYF
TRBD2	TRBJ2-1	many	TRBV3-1	TGTGCCAGCAGCCAATTTACTAGCGGGAGTTACAATGAGCAGTTCTTC	CASSQFTSGSYNEQFF
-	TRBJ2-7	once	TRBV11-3	TGTGCCAGCAGCTTAGGAGGGGACTCACCATACGAGCAGTACTTC	CASSLGGDSPYEQYF
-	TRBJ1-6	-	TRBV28	TGTGCCAGCAGTTGGGGGGGGCTGACAGGTACATCACCCCTCCACTTT	CASSWGGLTGTSPLHF
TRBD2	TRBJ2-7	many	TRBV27	TGTGCCAGCAGTCCTACGCGGGAGAACTACGAGCAGTACTTC	CASSPTRENYEQYF
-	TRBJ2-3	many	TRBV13	TGTGCCAGCAGCTTAAAGTTCAGGTCCACAGATACGCAGTATTTT	CASSLKFRSTDTQYF
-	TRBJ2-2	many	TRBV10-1	TGCGCCAGCAGTGAGGTTGTAGGCGGGGAGCTGTTTTTT	CASSEVVGGELFF
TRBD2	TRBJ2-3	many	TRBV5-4	TGTGCCAGCAGCTTGTCTTACGGTTCTAGCGGGTACACAGATACGCAGTATTTT	CASSLSYGSSGYTDTQYF
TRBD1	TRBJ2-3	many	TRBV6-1	TGTGCCAGCAGTGAAGCGCGGACAGGAAGCACAGATACGCAGTATTTT	CASSEARTGSTDTQYF
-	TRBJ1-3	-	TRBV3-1	TGTGCCAGCGGTGGAGGGGGAAACACCATATATTTT	CASGGGGNTIYF
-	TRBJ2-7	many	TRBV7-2	TGTGCCAGCAGCTTATCCCCCTTGGACCAGCAGTACTTC	CASSLSPLDQQYF
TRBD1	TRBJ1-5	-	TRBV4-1	TGCGCCAGCAGCCAAGCTGCCCCCAGGGGGGGTGGCAATCAGCCCCAGCATTTT	CASSQAAPRGGGNQPQHF
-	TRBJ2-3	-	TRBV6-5	TGTGCCAGAGGGGGGCCGAGAAAACAGGGACTCACAGATACGCAGTATTTT	CARGGPRKQGLTDTQYF
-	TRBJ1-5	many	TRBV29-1	TGCAGCGTTAAGGGGGGGGGAGGGCTAGATCAGCCCCAGCATTTT	CSVKGGGGLDQPQHF
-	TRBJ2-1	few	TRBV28	TGTGCCAGCAGTTTAAGGGACGTATTACCTCCCCATACTTTCTTC	CASSLRDVLPPHTFF
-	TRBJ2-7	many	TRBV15	TGTGCCACCAGCAGAGATGTGACGGGAGTACCCTACGAGCAGTACTTC	CATSRDVTGVPYEQYF
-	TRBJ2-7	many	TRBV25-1	TGTGCCAGCAGTGTTCTTGGGTCCAGGGAATTAGTATGGGACTACGAGCAGTACTTC	CASSVLGSRELVWDYEQYF
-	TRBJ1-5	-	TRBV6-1	TGTGCCAGCAGTATTGACCGATCAAATAAGCCCCAGCATTTT	CASSIDRSNKPQHF
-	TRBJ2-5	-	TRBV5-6	TGTGCCAGCAGCTTTCGCCAACAAGAGACCCAGTACTTC	CASSFRQQETQYF
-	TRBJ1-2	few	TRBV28	TGTGCCAGCAGTTACATGGGCTCTGGCTACACCTTC	CASSYMGSGYTF